A single sample is the source of the 26 T cell receptor beta chains below, sequenced in a study of blood T cell repertoires in COVID-19. Profiled with immunoSEQ multiplex PCR; TCRdb holds only in-frame clones, not every one. Seen here are approximately 220,000 clones, roughly nine tenths observed once, and the top ten hold about 3.5%. Sequences were obtained from PBMCs or T cells enriched from blood (not recorded which). These receptors were taken from a woman under 30 in a cohort exposed to, infected with or recovered from COVID-19 (not recorded which).

The V call is TRBV12-3 or TRBV12-4, the J call TRBJ1-4, with 9 bases matching TRBD1. The CDR3 consists of 13 residues. J gave up 6 bases and V 7 bases, and 3 bases lay outside the gene matches. This CDR3 is CASTRDRDEKLFF. CDR3 in DNA: TGTGCCAGCACCCGGGACAGGGATGAAAAACTGTTTTTT.

The rearrangement uses TRBV27 and TRBJ1-6, with 8 bases lining up with TRBD1. The CDR3 totals 15 residues. The V segment lost 3 bases and the J segment 6 bases; nucleotides outside the gene matches: 4. CDR1 MNHEY and CDR2 SMNVEV come from the germline V gene (reference sequence). The CDR3 spells CASSFGDRGNSPLHF. The CDR3 DNA reads TGTGCCAGCAGTTTCGGAGACAGGGGTAATTCACCCCTCCACTTT.

J is TRBJ2-1 and V is TRBV6-6, with TRBD2 matching over 7 bases. The V gene end was trimmed by 5 bases and the J gene end by 7 bases; junction bases not matched to a gene: 5. CDR1 and CDR2 from the germline V gene are MNHNY and SVGAGI (reference sequence). The CDR3 loop spans 13 amino acids. Here the CDR3 reads CASSRDYRNEQFF. The CDR3 nucleotides read TGTGCCAGCAGTAGGGACTATAGAAATGAGCAGTTCTTC.

The V gene is TRBV5-6, the J gene TRBJ1-2; D is unresolved. CDR1 SGHDT and CDR2 YYEEEE come from the germline V gene. This CDR3 region has 13 residues. Deletions cut 0 bases from V and 4 bases from J, with 7 bases between. The CDR3 loop reads CASSLDPFYGYTF. CDR3 nucleotide sequence: TGTGCCAGCAGCTTGGATCCTTTCTATGGCTACACCTTC.

The V gene is TRBV18, the J gene TRBJ1-2, with TRBD1 as a possible D gene (6 bases). This CDR3 contains 13 residues. The germline V and J ends were trimmed by 4 bases and 2 bases, with 8 bases remaining between them. Germline V CDR1 and CDR2: KGHSH, LQKENI. The CDR3 loop is CASSQDSNYGYTF. In DNA, the CDR3 is TGTGCCAGCTCACAGGACAGCAACTATGGCTACACCTTC.

The chain has TRBV9 and TRBJ2-1; D is ambiguous. V was trimmed by 4 bases and J by 4 bases, leaving 12 bases between them. CDR1 and CDR2 (germline): SGDLS, YYNGEE. The CDR3 spans 14 residues. CDR3 DNA sequence: TGTGCCAGCAGCTCCCCCGCTAGATACAATGAGCAGTTCTTC. This codes for CASSSPARYNEQFF.

The chain joins TRBV5-1 to TRBJ1-2, with a tentative D call TRBD1 (5 bases). The germline CDR1 and CDR2 sequences are SGHRS and YFSETQ. V lost 4 bases to trimming and J lost 7 bases, with 14 bases between them. The CDR3 has 13 residues. CDR3 bases: TGCGCCAGCAGCAAAGACAGACTCGGTGGCTACACCTTC. It translates to CASSKDRLGGYTF.

The chain employs TRBV5-1 and TRBJ1-3; the match to TRBD1 covers 9 bases. CDR1 SGHRS and CDR2 YFSETQ come from the germline V gene. J gave up 4 bases and V 4 bases, and 6 bases lay outside the gene matches. The CDR3 totals 15 residues. CDR3 sequence reads: CASSNGQGQGNTIYF. Here the CDR3 DNA reads TGCGCCAGCAGCAACGGACAGGGGCAAGGAAACACCATATATTTT.

The rearrangement uses TRBV19 and TRBJ1-2; TRBD1 matches 10 bases. This CDR3 has 13 residues. V shed 6 bases, J shed 4 bases, and the junction held 2 bases outside the gene matches. CDR1 is LNHDA and CDR2 is SQIVND in the germline V gene (reference sequence). The CDR3 protein is CASRDRGGYGYTF. CDR3 nucleotides: TGTGCCAGTAGGGACAGGGGGGGCTATGGCTACACCTTC.

V is TRBV9 and J is TRBJ2-1; TRBD2 agrees at 13 bases. V lost 0 bases and J lost 7; bases outside the gene matches: 7. This CDR3 comprises 17 residues. Germline CDR1 SGDLS, CDR2 YYNGEE. The CDR3 DNA sequence: TGTGCCAGCAGCGTAGCCCAGACTAGCGGGGGGAAGAATGAGCAGTTCTTC. The encoded protein is CASSVAQTSGGKNEQFF.

This chain joins TRBV15 and TRBJ2-2, with TRBD1 as a possible D gene (5 bases). Germline assignment: CDR1 LNHNV and CDR2 YYDKDF (reference sequence). V dropped 3 bases and J dropped 1 base, with 9 bases sitting between them. The CDR3 length is 15 residues. CDR3 sequence: CATSRGGQNTGELFF. As DNA, the CDR3 is TGTGCCACCAGCAGGGGTGGACAGAACACCGGGGAGCTGTTTTTT.

The genes are TRBV5-1 and TRBJ1-3; D unclear. This CDR3 comprises 14 residues. The V end was cut by 0 bases, the J end by 0 bases, with 4 bases between. CDR1 and CDR2 from the germline V gene are SGHRS and YFSETQ. The CDR3 reads CASSLDNSGNTIYF. CDR3 bases: TGCGCCAGCAGCTTGGACAACTCTGGAAACACCATATATTTT.

The chain carries TRBV24-1 and TRBJ1-2; D unclear. CDR3 length: 13 residues. Between the trimmed V and J ends, which lost 5 bases and 3 bases, there was a span of 9 bases. Per the germline V gene, CDR1 is KGHDR and CDR2 is SFDVKD. CDR3 sequence (DNA): TGTGCCACCAGTGCAGCAGGATACTATGGCTACACCTTC. Its protein product is CATSAAGYYGYTF.

J is TRBJ1-5 and V is TRBV6-5, with a weak D call TRBD1 (5 bases). V was clipped by 2 bases and J by 4 bases, with 6 bases between them. Germline assignment: CDR1 MNHEY and CDR2 SVGAGI. This CDR3 is 13 amino acids long. CDR3 DNA: TGTGCCAGCAGTTACGGGGGGAATCAGCCCCAGCATTTT. Translation gives CASSYGGNQPQHF.

The rearrangement uses TRBV3-1 (or the pseudogene TRBV3-2) and TRBJ1-1; 8 bases match TRBD1. The CDR3 length is 15 residues. The germline CDR1 and CDR2 sequences are LGHDT and YNNKEL (reference sequence). The V gene end was trimmed by 1 base and the J gene end by 3 bases; junction bases not matched to a gene: 4. The CDR3 loop reads CASSQGTGRDTEAFF. For the CDR3, the DNA is TGTGCCAGCAGCCAAGGGACAGGGAGGGACACTGAAGCTTTCTTT.

The V call is TRBV19, the J call TRBJ1-2; 9 bases fit TRBD1. The CDR3 loop spans 15 amino acids. Germline assignment: CDR1 LNHDA and CDR2 SQIVND (reference sequence). Trimming at V came to 0 bases and at J to 6 bases, leaving 5 bases not matched to a gene. CDR3 region: CASSIELGTGNGYTF. The CDR3 nucleotides read TGTGCCAGTAGTATAGAACTCGGGACAGGGAATGGCTACACCTTC. The full variable domain, in which reference TRBV19 and TRBJ1-2 provide the parts outside the CDR3, is DGGITQSPKYLFRKEGQNVTLSCEQNLNHDAMYWYRQDPGQGLRLIYYSQIVNDFQKGDIAEGYSVSREKKESFPLTVTSAQKNPTAFYLCASSIELGTGNGYTFGSGTRLTVV.

The V and J genes are TRBV21-1 and TRBJ2-1; the D call in the table, TRBD2, was not verified against the DNA. TRBV21-1 is a pseudogene locus. This CDR3 is built from 15 residues. CDR3 bases: TGTGCCAGCAGCAGATCCGGGACTAGCTTCGATGAGCAGTTCTTC. Its translation is CASSRSGTSFDEQFF.

A word on this clone: Other nucleotide sequences from this sample produce the same CDR3. The chain has TRBV5-1 and TRBJ2-5; D gene unclear. Germline V gene data show CDR1 as SGHRS and CDR2 as YFSETQ. V was pared by 0 bases and J by 2 bases, with 5 bases between. CDR3 length: 13 amino acids. The CDR3 reads CASSLGPQETQYF. CDR3 DNA: TGCGCCAGCAGCTTGGGTCCACAAGAGACCCAGTACTTC. Full variable domain (remainder filled in from reference TRBV5-1 and TRBJ2-5): KAGVTQTPRYLIKTRGQQVTLSCSPISGHRSVSWYQQTPGQGLQFLFEYFSETQRNKGNFPGRFSGRQFSNSRSEMNVSTLELGDSALYLCASSLGPQETQYFGPGTRLLVL.

The V call is TRBV11-3, the J call TRBJ2-1; weak D call: TRBD2 (5 bases). CDR1 SGHNT and CDR2 YENEEA come from the germline V gene. This CDR3 contains 15 residues. Trimming removed 0 bases from V and 4 bases from J, with 10 bases in between. In nucleotides, the CDR3 is TGTGCCAGCAGCTTAGATGAGGGCAGATACAATGAGCAGTTCTTC. It is translated as CASSLDEGRYNEQFF.

The chain is built from TRBV3-1 (or the pseudogene TRBV3-2) and TRBJ1-2; 11 positions agree with TRBD1. The CDR3 spans 15 residues. Germline loops: CDR1 LGHDT, CDR2 YNNKEL (reference sequence). The trim removed 3 bases at V and 4 bases at J, leaving 4 bases unmatched. The CDR3 protein is CASSHEGQGVYGYTF. The CDR3 DNA follows: TGTGCCAGCAGCCACGAGGGACAGGGGGTCTATGGCTACACCTTC.

This chain joins TRBV4-1 and TRBJ2-7, with 12 bases identical to TRBD2. This CDR3 comprises 20 residues. The V and J ends lost 5 bases and 7 bases, in that order; junction bases with no gene match: 24. Germline CDR1 MGHRA, CDR2 YSYEKL. CDR3 protein: CASSSARLAGGPVGAGEQYF. The DNA of the CDR3 is TGCGCCAGCAGCTCAGCGCGGCTAGCGGGAGGGCCGGTCGGGGCTGGGGAGCAGTACTTC.

The chain recombines TRBV18 with TRBJ1-2; possibly TRBD1 for D (6 bases). This CDR3 is 15 amino acids long. Germline lookup yields CDR1 KGHSH and CDR2 LQKENI. The V and J ends lost 0 bases and 3 bases respectively, with 11 bases between them. CDR3 amino acids: CASSPPGRGDYGYTF. For the CDR3, the DNA is TGTGCCAGCTCACCACCGGGCAGGGGCGACTATGGCTACACCTTC.

V gene TRBV2 combines with J gene TRBJ1-4; no reliable D call. V was pared by 5 bases and J by 8 bases, with 15 bases between. The CDR3 is made up of 14 amino acids. Germline V gives CDR1 SNHLY, CDR2 FYNNEI. The chain's CDR3 is CASSPGFGGEKLFF. DNA of the CDR3: TGTGCCAGCAGTCCCGGTTTTGGAGGAGAAAAACTGTTTTTT.

A few counts support this clone. The chain is built from TRBV6-2 or TRBV6-3 and TRBJ1-6; 8 positions agree with TRBD1. CDR3 length: 15 residues. The ends lost 5 bases at V and 8 bases at J; junction bases unmatched: 8. Germline V gene lookup returns CDR1 MNHEY and CDR2 SVGEGT. The CDR3 nucleotides read TGTGCCAGCAGTCCCCAAGGGACAGGAGATTCACCCCTCCACTTT. Its translation: CASSPQGTGDSPLHF.

The chain recombines TRBV24-1 with TRBJ1-2; no clear D. V was trimmed by 6 bases and J by 1 base, leaving 8 bases between them. The CDR3 extends over 13 amino acids. The V gene's germline CDR1 is KGHDR and CDR2 SFDVKD. The DNA of the CDR3 is TGTGCCACCAGTAGTGACATTAACTATGGCTACACCTTC. Translation gives CATSSDINYGYTF.

This clone was observed once. The rearrangement joins TRBV5-1 to TRBJ2-3; 8 bases match TRBD2. Unmatched junction bases numbered 8, after V lost 4 bases and J lost 1 base. CDR1 is SGHRS and CDR2 is YFSETQ in the germline V gene. The CDR3 sequence is 16 residues long. DNA of the CDR3: TGCGCCAGCAGCCCGTGGGGGCGGGAGGGCACAGATACGCAGTATTTT. Protein sequence: CASSPWGREGTDTQYF.